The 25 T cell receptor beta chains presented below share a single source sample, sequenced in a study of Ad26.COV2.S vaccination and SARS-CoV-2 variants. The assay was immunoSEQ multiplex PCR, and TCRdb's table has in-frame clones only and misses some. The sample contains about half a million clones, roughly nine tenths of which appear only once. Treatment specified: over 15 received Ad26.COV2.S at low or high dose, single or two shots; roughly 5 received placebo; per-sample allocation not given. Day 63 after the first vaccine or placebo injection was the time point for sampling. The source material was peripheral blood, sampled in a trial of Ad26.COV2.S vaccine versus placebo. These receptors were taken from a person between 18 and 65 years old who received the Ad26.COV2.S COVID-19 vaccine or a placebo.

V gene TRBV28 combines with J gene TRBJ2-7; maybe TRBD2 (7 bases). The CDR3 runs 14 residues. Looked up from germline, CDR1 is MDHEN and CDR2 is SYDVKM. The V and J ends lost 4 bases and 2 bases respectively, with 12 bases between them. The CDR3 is CASSSPGGAYEQYF. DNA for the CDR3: TGTGCCAGCAGTTCCCCGGGGGGCGCCTACGAGCAGTACTTC.

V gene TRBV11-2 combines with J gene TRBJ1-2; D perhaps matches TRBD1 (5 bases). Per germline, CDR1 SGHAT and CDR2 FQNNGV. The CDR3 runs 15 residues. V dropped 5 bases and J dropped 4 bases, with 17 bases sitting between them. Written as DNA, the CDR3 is TGTGCCAGCAGCCCTGCAGGGTCGAGAGGCTATGGCTACACCTTC. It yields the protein CASSPAGSRGYGYTF.

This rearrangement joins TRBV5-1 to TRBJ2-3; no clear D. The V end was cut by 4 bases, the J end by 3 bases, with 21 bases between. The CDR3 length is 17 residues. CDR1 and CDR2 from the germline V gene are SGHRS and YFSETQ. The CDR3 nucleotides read TGCGCCAGCAGCCCAGCGCCGACCACGAGCTCGACAGATACGCAGTATTTT. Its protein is CASSPAPTTSSTDTQYF. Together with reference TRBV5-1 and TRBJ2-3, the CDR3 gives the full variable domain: KAGVTQTPRYLIKTRGQQVTLSCSPISGHRSVSWYQQTPGQGLQFLFEYFSETQRNKGNFPGRFSGRQFSNSRSEMNVSTLELGDSALYLCASSPAPTTSSTDTQYFGPGTRLTVL.

CDR3 residues: CASSLPRPDTQYF. The DNA for the CDR3 is TGTGCCAGCAGTTTACCCAGACCTGATACGCAGTATTTT. The V and J genes are TRBV28 and TRBJ2-3; D unresolved. The CDR3 spans 13 residues. Deletions cut 2 bases from V and 6 bases from J, with 9 bases between. Looked up from germline, CDR1 is MDHEN and CDR2 is SYDVKM.

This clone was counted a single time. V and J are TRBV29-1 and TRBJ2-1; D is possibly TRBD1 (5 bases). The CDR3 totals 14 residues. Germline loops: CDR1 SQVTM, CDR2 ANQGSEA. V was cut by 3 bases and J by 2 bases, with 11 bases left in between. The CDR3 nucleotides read TGCAGCGTTGACGACAGTAACCCCTACAATGAGCAGTTCTTC. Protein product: CSVDDSNPYNEQFF.

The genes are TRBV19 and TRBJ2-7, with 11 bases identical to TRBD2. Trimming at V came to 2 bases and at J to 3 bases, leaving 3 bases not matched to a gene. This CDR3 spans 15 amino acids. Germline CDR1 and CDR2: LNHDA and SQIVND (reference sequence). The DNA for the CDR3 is TGTGCCAGTAGTATAAGTCTAGCGGGGGGCTACGAGCAGTACTTC. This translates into CASSISLAGGYEQYF.

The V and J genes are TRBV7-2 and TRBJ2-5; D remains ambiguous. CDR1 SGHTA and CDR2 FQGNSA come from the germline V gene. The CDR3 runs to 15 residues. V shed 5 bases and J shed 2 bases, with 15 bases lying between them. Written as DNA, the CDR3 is TGTGCCAGCAGCCCGCGGAAAAAACCTCAAGAGACCCAGTACTTC. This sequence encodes CASSPRKKPQETQYF.

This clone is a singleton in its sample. The CDR3: CASSSIAGTEAFF. In DNA form, the CDR3 reads TGTGCCAGCAGCTCGATAGCTGGTACTGAAGCTTTCTTT. The rearrangement links TRBV7-2 to TRBJ1-1; D uncertain. CDR1 and CDR2 (germline): SGHTA, FQGNSA. The CDR3 covers 13 residues. Trimming shortened V by 4 bases and J by 5 bases, and 11 bases separated the two germline ends.

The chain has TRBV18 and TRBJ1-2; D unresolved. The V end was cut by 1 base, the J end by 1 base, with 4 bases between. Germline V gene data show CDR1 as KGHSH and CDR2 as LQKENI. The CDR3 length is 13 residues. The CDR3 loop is CASSPRSNYGYTF. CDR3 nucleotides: TGTGCCAGCTCACCACGTAGTAACTATGGCTACACCTTC.

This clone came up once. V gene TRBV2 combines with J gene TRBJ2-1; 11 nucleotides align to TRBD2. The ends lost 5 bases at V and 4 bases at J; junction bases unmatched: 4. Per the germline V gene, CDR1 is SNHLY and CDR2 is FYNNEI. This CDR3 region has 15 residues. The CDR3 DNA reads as TGTGCCAGCAGTCTACGGACTAGCGGGTACAATGAGCAGTTCTTC. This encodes CASSLRTSGYNEQFF.

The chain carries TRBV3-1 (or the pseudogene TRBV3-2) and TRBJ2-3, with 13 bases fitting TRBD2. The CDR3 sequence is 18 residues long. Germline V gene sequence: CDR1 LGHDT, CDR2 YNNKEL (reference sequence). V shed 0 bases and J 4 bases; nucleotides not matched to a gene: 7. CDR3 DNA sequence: TGTGCCAGCAGCCAAGATTCCTGGACTAGCGGGGGCCCAGATACGCAGTATTTT. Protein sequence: CASSQDSWTSGGPDTQYF.

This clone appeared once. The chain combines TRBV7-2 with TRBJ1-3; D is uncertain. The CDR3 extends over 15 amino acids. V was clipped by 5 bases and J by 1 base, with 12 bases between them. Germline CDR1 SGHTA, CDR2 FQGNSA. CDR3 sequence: CASSPRLGSGNTIYF. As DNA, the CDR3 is TGTGCCAGCAGCCCCCGGTTGGGTTCTGGAAACACCATATATTTT.

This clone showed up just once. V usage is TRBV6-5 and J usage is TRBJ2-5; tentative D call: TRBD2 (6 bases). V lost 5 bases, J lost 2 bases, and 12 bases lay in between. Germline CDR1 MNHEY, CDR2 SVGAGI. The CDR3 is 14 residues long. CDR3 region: CASSPFGGQETQYF. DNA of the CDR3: TGTGCCAGCAGTCCGTTCGGGGGACAAGAGACCCAGTACTTC.

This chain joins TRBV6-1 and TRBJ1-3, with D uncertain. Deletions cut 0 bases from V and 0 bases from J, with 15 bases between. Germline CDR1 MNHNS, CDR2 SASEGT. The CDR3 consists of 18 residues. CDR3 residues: CASSEALGGASSGNTIYF. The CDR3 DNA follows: TGTGCCAGCAGTGAAGCGCTAGGTGGTGCTAGCTCTGGAAACACCATATATTTT.

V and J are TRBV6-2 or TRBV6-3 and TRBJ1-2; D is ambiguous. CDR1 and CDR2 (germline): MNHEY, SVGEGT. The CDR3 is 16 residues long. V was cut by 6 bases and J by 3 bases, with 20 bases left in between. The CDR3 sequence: CASSDHRVGSYYGYTF. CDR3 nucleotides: TGTGCCAGCAGCGATCACCGGGTCGGGAGCTACTATGGCTACACCTTC.

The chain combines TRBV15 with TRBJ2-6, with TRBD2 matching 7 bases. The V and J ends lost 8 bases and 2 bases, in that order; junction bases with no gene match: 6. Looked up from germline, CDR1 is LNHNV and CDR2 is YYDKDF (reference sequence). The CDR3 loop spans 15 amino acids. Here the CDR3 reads CATRGGGAGANVLTF. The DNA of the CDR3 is TGTGCCACCCGCGGGGGAGGTGCTGGGGCCAACGTCCTGACTTTC. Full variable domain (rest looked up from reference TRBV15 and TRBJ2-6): DAMVIQNPRYQVTQFGKPVTLSCSQTLNHNVMYWYQQKSSQAPKLLFHYYDKDFNNEADTPDNFQSRRPNTSFCFLDIRSPGLGDTAMYLCATRGGGAGANVLTFGAGSRLTVL.

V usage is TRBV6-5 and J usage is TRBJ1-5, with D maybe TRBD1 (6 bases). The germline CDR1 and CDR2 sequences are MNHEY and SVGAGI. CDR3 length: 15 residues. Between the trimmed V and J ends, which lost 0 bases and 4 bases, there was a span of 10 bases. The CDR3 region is CASSYSRGANQPQHF. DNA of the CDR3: TGTGCCAGCAGTTACTCCCGGGGGGCGAATCAGCCCCAGCATTTT.

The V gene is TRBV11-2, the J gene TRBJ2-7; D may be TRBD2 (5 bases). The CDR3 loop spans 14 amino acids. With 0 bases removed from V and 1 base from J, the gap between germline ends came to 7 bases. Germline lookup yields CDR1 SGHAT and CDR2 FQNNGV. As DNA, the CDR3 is TGTGCCAGCAGCTTAGATTCGGGGTCCTACGAGCAGTACTTC. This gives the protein CASSLDSGSYEQYF.

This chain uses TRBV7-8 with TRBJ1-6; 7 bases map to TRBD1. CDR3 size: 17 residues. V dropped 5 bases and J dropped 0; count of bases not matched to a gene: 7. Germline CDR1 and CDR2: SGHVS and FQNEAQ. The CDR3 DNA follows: TGTGCCAGCAGCCCAGACAGGGTTGCCTCCTATAATTCACCCCTCCACTTT. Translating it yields CASSPDRVASYNSPLHF. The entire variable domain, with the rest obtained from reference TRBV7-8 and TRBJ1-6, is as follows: GAGVSQSPRYKVAKRGQDVALRCDPISGHVSLFWYQQALGQGPEFLTYFQNEAQLDKSGLPSDRFFAERPEGSVSTLKIQRTQQEDSAVYLCASSPDRVASYNSPLHFGNGTRLTVT.

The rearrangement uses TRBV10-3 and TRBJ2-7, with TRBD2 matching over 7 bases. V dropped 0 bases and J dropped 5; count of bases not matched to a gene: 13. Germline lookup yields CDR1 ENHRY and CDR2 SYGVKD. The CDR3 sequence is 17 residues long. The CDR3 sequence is CAISESGTGLGVHEQYF. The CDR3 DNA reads TGTGCCATCAGTGAGTCGGGAACCGGACTAGGGGTCCACGAGCAGTACTTC.

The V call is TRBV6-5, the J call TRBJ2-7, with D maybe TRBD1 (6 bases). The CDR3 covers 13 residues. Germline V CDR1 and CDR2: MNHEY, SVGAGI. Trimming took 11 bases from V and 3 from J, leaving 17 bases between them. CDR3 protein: CALDRLLLYEQYF. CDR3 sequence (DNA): TGTGCCTTAGACAGGTTATTACTCTACGAGCAGTACTTC.

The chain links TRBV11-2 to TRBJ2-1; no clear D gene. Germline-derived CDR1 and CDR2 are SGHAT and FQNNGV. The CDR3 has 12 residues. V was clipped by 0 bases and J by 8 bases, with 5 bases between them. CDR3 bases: TGTGCCAGCAGCTTAGATCGCTATGAGCAGTTCTTC. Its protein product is CASSLDRYEQFF.

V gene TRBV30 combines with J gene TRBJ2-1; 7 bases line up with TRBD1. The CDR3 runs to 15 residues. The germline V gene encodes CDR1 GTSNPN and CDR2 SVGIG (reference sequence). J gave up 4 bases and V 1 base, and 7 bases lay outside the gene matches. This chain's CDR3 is CAWSGGQLLYNEQFF. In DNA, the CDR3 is TGTGCCTGGAGTGGGGGACAGCTACTTTACAATGAGCAGTTCTTC.

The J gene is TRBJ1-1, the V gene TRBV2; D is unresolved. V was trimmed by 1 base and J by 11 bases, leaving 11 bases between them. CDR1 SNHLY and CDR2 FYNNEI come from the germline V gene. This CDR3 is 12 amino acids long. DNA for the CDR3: TGTGCCAGCAGTGAAGAGGACGTCGTCGCTTTCTTT. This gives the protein CASSEEDVVAFF. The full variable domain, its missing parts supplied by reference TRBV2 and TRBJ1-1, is EPEVTQTPSHQVTQMGQEVILRCVPISNHLYFYWYRQILGQKVEFLVSFYNNEISEKSEIFDDQFSVERPDGSNFTLKIRSTKLEDSAMYFCASSEEDVVAFFGQGTRLTVV.

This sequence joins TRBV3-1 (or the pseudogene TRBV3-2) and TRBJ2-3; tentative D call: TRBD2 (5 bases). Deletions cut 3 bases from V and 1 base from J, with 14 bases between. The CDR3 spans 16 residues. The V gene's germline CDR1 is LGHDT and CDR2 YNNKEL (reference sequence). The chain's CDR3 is CASSHARGSGTDTQYF. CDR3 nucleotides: TGTGCCAGCAGCCATGCTCGGGGTAGCGGCACAGATACGCAGTATTTT.